One and the same sample provided the 7 T cell receptor beta chains below, sequenced in a study of blood T cells in healthy people across ages. A J-beta primer mix and a sample-barcoded 5' primer were used in a second PCR of roughly 7 to 12 cycles. TCRdb re-analysed the 5' RACE reads in MiXCR, keeping a single row per CDR3 protein. The data contain fewer than 1,200,000 distinct CDR3 sequences, approximately 25% of them singletons. These data were also reused for a study on T cells of mothers and their children.

The sample comprised blood. All receptors come from a girl aged 2-10 years in good health.

V is TRBV7-3 and J is TRBJ2-7; D not certain. Germline-derived CDR1 and CDR2 are SGHTA and FQGTGA. The CDR3 extends over 14 amino acids. Trimming left V 4 bases short and J 5 bases short, with 15 bases between. The CDR3 coding sequence is TGTGCCAGCAGCTCACTTTTCGGACCACACGAGCAGTACTTC. Its protein product is CASSSLFGPHEQYF. The full variable domain, its missing parts supplied by reference TRBV7-3 and TRBJ2-7, is GAGVSQTPSNKVTEKGKYVELRCDPISGHTALYWYRQSLGQGPEFLIYFQGTGAADDSGLPNDRFFAVRPEGSVSTLKIQRTERGDSAVYLCASSSLFGPHEQYFGPGTRLTVT.

This clonotype has more than one count but fewer than ten. The rearrangement uses TRBV10-2 and TRBJ2-1, with unresolved D. The CDR3 runs 16 residues. Germline V gene lookup returns CDR1 WSHSY and CDR2 SAAADI. V was cut by 3 bases and J by 0 bases, with 12 bases left in between. CDR3 region: CASSDHDRSSYNEQFF. Here the CDR3 DNA reads TGCGCCAGCAGTGACCACGACCGGAGCTCCTACAATGAGCAGTTCTTC.

This chain uses TRBV5-1 with TRBJ2-2; no reliable D call. The V gene's germline CDR1 is SGHRS and CDR2 YFSETQ. Trimming shortened V by 1 base and J by 5 bases, and 15 bases separated the two germline ends. The CDR3 is 16 residues long. The CDR3 loop is CASSLNSVVLTGELFF. CDR3 nucleotides: TGCGCCAGCAGCTTGAACAGCGTAGTCCTGACCGGGGAGCTGTTTTTT.

This clonotype was recorded only once. V and J are TRBV18 and TRBJ2-3; 10 positions match TRBD2. Germline CDR1 and CDR2: KGHSH and LQKENI. Germline trimming cut 4 bases from V and 6 bases from J; bases unmatched to any gene: 7. This CDR3 has 15 amino acids. For the CDR3, the DNA is TGTGCCAGCTCACTTCAGCGGGGGGGTATCGATACGCAGTATTTT. Translating it yields CASSLQRGGIDTQYF. Full variable domain (rest looked up from reference TRBV18 and TRBJ2-3): NAGVMQNPRHLVRRRGQEARLRCSPMKGHSHVYWYRQLPEEGLKFMVYLQKENIIDESGMPKERFSAEFPKEGPSILRIQQVVRGDSAAYFCASSLQRGGIDTQYFGPGTRLTVL.

The V and J genes are TRBV9 and TRBJ1-4; 8 positions agree with TRBD1. This CDR3 comprises 16 residues. The germline V gene has CDR1 SGDLS and CDR2 YYNGEE. Trimming cost V 1 base and J 7 bases; bases outside gene matches: 9. CDR3 sequence: CASSVSLQGALEKLFF. CDR3 DNA sequence: TGTGCCAGCAGCGTAAGCTTGCAGGGGGCGCTTGAAAAACTGTTTTTT.

This clonotype appeared a few times. The rearrangement links TRBV21-1 to TRBJ1-6. TRBV21-1 is an annotated pseudogene. The CDR3 covers 17 residues. CDR3 in amino acids: CASNKNDSNLLRSPLHF. The CDR3, as DNA: TGTGCCAGCAACAAAAATGATTCAAATCTGCTACGGTCACCCCTCCACTTT.

As DNA, the CDR3 is TGTGCCAGCAACTGGGGACAGAACTACGAGCAGTACTTC. Amino acid sequence: CASNWGQNYEQYF. The chain carries TRBV7-9 and TRBJ2-5, with 7 positions matching TRBD1. Gene TRBJ2-7 matches the end of the DNA better, so the J call may be wrong. Germline CDR1 is SEHNR and CDR2 is FQNEAQ (reference sequence). The CDR3 contains 13 residues.